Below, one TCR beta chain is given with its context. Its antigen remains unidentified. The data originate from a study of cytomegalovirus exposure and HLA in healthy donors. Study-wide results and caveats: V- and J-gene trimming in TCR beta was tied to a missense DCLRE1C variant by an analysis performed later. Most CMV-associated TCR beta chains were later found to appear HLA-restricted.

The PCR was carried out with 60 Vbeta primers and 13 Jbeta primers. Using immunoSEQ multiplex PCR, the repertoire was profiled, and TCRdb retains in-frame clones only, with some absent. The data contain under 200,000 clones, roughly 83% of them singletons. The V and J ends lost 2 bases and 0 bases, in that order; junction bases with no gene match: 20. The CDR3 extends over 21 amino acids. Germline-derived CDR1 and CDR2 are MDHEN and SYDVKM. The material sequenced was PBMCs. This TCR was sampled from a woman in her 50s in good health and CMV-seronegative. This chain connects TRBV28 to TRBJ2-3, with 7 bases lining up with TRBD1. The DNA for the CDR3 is TGTGCCAGCAGTTTAGCCTCGGGACAGATAGAACCCTATGATAGCACAGATACGCAGTATTTT. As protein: CASSLASGQIEPYDSTDTQYF.